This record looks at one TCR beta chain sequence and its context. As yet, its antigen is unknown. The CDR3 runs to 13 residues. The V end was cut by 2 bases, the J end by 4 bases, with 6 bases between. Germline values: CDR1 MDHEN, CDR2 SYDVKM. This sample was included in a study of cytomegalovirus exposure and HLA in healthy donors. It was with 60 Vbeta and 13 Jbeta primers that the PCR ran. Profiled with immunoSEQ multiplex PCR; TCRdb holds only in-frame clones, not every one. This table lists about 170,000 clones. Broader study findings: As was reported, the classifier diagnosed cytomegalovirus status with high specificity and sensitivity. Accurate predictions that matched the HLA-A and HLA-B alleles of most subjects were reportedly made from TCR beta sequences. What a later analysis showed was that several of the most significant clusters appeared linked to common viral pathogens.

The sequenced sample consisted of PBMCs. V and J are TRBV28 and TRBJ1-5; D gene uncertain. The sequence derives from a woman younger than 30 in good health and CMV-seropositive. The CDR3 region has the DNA TGTGCCAGCAGTTTAGTCAGAAATCAGCCCCAGCATTTT. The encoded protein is CASSLVRNQPQHF.